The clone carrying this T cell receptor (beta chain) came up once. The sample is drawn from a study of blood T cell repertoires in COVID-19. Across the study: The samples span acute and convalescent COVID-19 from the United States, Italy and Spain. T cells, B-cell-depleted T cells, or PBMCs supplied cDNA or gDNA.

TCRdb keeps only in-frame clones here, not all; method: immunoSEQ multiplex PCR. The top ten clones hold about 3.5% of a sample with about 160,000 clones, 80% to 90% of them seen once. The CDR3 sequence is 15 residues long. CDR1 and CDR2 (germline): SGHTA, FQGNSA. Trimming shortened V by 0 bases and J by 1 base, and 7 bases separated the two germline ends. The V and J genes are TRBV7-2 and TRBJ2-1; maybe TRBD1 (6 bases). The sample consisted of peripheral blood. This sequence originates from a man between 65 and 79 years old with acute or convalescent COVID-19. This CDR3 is CASSLAGQSYNEQFF. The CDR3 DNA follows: TGTGCCAGCAGCTTAGCAGGACAGTCCTACAATGAGCAGTTCTTC.